The TCR beta chain under discussion was sequenced for a study of T cell responses to AZD1222 COVID-19 vaccine. The study's findings and limits: CD4 TCRs associated with vaccination spanned spike, dominating at 160-218 and 743-854. Baseline seropositivity characterized only a handful of AZD1222 recipients.

Trimming cost V 4 bases and J 4 bases; bases outside gene matches: 7. CDR1 and CDR2 (germline): LGHNA, YNFKEQ. The CDR3 is 15 amino acids. A word on this clone: Its antigen is not identified.

TCRdb's copy holds only in-frame clones and misses some; the assay was immunoSEQ multiplex PCR. The profile shows around 220,000 clones, approximately 94% of them singletons. This sequence joins TRBV4-2 and TRBJ2-3; TRBD2 matches 8 bases. The clonotype was recovered from an adult who received the MenACWY meningococcal vaccine as a control. The sample was peripheral blood, taken 28 days after the second dose of the MenACWY control vaccine. In DNA form, the CDR3 reads TGTGCCAGCAGCCGTCTAAGCGGGGGAGCAGATACGCAGTATTTT. It is translated as CASSRLSGGADTQYF.